By share, the clone carrying this T cell receptor (beta chain) counts as large. The antigen remains unidentified. The data originate from a study of circulating CD8 cells and anti-PD-1 response in melanoma. Overall study: Every 2 weeks, patients got 3 mg/kg nivolumab intravenously.

Using about 15 ng of total RNA, TCR libraries were made with the QIAseq Immune Repertoire TCR panel. TCRdb re-called the reads through MiXCR, storing one row per CDR3 protein. The data show about 420 distinct CDR3 sequences, 7.1% seen once. Live CD3+CD8+TCRalphabeta+ cells were sorted into four subsets by PD-1 and/or TIGIT. General observations from the study: The cohort mixed treatment-naive and previously treated patients. Only baseline and M1 samples entered the published repertoire comparisons.

This CDR3 contains 13 residues. Germline assignment: CDR1 SGHTA and CDR2 FQGTGA. With 3 bases removed from V and 7 bases from J, the gap between germline ends came to 10 bases. Sequenced here: CD8+ T cells from PBMCs, sampled at baseline or after one month of anti-PD-1 therapy (not recorded which). The V call is TRBV7-3, the J call TRBJ2-1; TRBD1 might be the D (6 bases). This TCR was sampled from a human donor with melanoma. This CDR3 reads CASSLGTRNEQFF. The CDR3 DNA follows: TGTGCCAGCAGCTTGGGGACACGAAATGAGCAGTTCTTC.